Listed below are T cell receptor beta chains from one sample, sequenced in a study of metastatic and nonmetastatic thyroid tumors. TCRdb used MiXCR to call clones anew from the PCR reads. Of more than 40,000 clones in the sample, less than 5% are singletons; the top ten hold 9.8%. Sequenced material: blood. The receptors here all came from a female donor with papillary thyroid cancer or a benign thyroid nodule (not recorded which). Some clones in this sample may be carry-over from other donors' samples. Each CDR3 is given with its conserved first and last residue. The order of the fields is D gene, V gene, clone size, J gene, CDR3 protein, CDR3 DNA. The D gene is left open where the match is weak. Clone size appears in some rows only: once, few, many, or a class for an expanded clone.

>-|TRBV6-8|few|TRBJ2-1
CAIGTGRRGEQFF
TGTGCCATCGGGACCGGCCGCAGGGGTGAGCAGTTCTTC
>-|TRBV9|many|TRBJ1-1
CASSVGGVNTEAFF
TGTGCCAGCAGCGTAGGGGGTGTGAACACTGAAGCTTTCTTT
>-|TRBV5-1|-|TRBJ2-1
CASSQGHNGPNEQCF
TGCGCCAGCAGCCAGGGACATAATGGCCCCAATGAGCAGTGCTTC
>-|TRBV20-1|many|TRBJ2-1
CSARVSSGTRYNEQFF
TGCAGTGCTAGAGTGAGTTCCGGGACCAGATACAATGAGCAGTTCTTC
>TRBD2|TRBV3-1|-|TRBJ2-1
CASSRPRRTSGYNEQFF
TGTGCCAGCAGCCGACCAAGGCGGACTAGCGGTTACAATGAGCAGTTCTTC
>-|TRBV29-1|many|TRBJ1-1
CSVEDTRWGSTEAFF
TGCAGCGTTGAAGACACAAGATGGGGGAGCACTGAAGCTTTCTTT
>TRBD1|TRBV9|many|TRBJ1-4
CASSVGGLDGGGLNEKLFF
TGTGCCAGCAGCGTAGGGGGCCTAGATGGAGGGGGCTTGAACGAAAAACTGTTTTTT
>-|TRBV12-5|many|TRBJ1-2
CASGLGHPLGYTF
TGTGCTAGTGGTTTGGGCCATCCCCTTGGCTACACCTTC
>-|TRBV2|-|TRBJ1-2
CASLRGGVYGYTF
TGTGCCAGCCTACGGGGGGGGGTCTATGGCTACACCTTC
>-|TRBV12-5|-|TRBJ2-1
CASAYPIDYNEQFF
TGTGCTAGTGCCTACCCTATAGATTACAATGAGCAGTTCTTC
>-|TRBV4-1|many|TRBJ2-2
CASSQVEIAGELFF
TGCGCCAGCAGCCAGGTTGAGATAGCCGGGGAGCTGTTTTTT
>-|TRBV6-5|-|TRBJ2-1
CASSNGDGSYNEQFF
TGTGCCAGCAGTAACGGGGACGGCTCCTACAATGAGCAGTTCTTC
>-|TRBV27|few|TRBJ1-2
CASRPPREGGYGYTF
TGTGCCAGCAGGCCCCCGAGGGAGGGGGGTTATGGCTACACCTTC
>-|TRBV28|many|TRBJ1-2
CASSSPSAPDGYTF
TGTGCCAGCAGTTCCCCTTCGGCCCCGGATGGCTACACCTTC
>-|TRBV9|many|TRBJ2-2
CASSLFSPWTAGELFF
TGTGCCAGCAGCCTCTTTTCTCCCTGGACCGCCGGGGAGCTGTTTTTT
>-|TRBV6-4|medium-sized|TRBJ2-1
CASSEGGANEQFF
TGTGCCAGCAGTGAAGGGGGGGCGAATGAGCAGTTCTTC
>TRBD2|TRBV6-9|few|TRBJ2-7
CASSSRLAGGAGEQYF
TGTGCCAGCAGTTCGCGACTAGCGGGAGGGGCGGGGGAGCAGTACTTC
>-|TRBV12-3/TRBV12-4|many|TRBJ1-1
CASSPSGRNREAFF
TGTGCCAGCAGCCCTTCCGGGAGAAACCGTGAAGCTTTCTTT
>TRBD2|TRBV5-1|many|TRBJ2-3
CASSFSGSGLTDTQYF
TGCGCCAGCAGCTTTAGCGGGAGTGGCCTCACAGATACGCAGTATTTT
>-|TRBV12-3/TRBV12-4|many|TRBJ1-2
CASSFSSRRPYGYTF
TGTGCCAGCAGTTTTTCCAGCCGCAGGCCCTATGGCTACACCTTC
>-|TRBV12-3/TRBV12-4|many|TRBJ1-5
CASSPPGAGSGEPQHF
TGTGCCAGCAGTCCCCCTGGGGCCGGCTCCGGGGAGCCCCAGCATTTT
>TRBD1|TRBV18|-|TRBJ2-3
CASSPGQVVADTQYF
TGTGCCAGCTCACCGGGACAGGTTGTCGCAGATACGCAGTATTTT
>TRBD2|TRBV6-5|few|TRBJ2-3
CAGSSAGLAVSHTQYF
TGTGCCGGCAGTTCAGCTGGACTAGCGGTATCACATACGCAGTATTTT
>-|TRBV6-1|many|TRBJ1-1
CASSQGDGTSDKAFF
TGTGCCAGCAGTCAAGGGGACGGGACAAGCGACAAAGCTTTCTTT
>-|TRBV20-1|many|TRBJ2-1
CSARDDRTQYNEQFF
TGCAGTGCCAGAGACGACCGGACCCAATACAATGAGCAGTTCTTC
>TRBD1|TRBV29-1|many|TRBJ1-2
CSGGSPDRGDGYTF
TGCAGCGGGGGATCTCCGGACAGGGGGGATGGCTACACCTTC
>-|TRBV6-1|many|TRBJ2-6
CASSQYAGPIGIGGANVLTF
TGTGCCAGCAGTCAATATGCAGGCCCAATCGGGATAGGAGGGGCCAACGTCCTGACTTTC
>-|TRBV14|many|TRBJ2-7
CASSQVYEQYF
TGTGCCAGCAGCCAAGTGTACGAGCAGTACTTC
>TRBD1|TRBV19|few|TRBJ1-5
CASSTLGTRGQWPHF
TGTGCCAGTAGTACGCTGGGGACCCGGGGACAGTGGCCGCATTTT
>-|TRBV2|many|TRBJ1-1
CASRTDWYSTEAFF
TGTGCCAGCAGAACCGACTGGTATTCCACTGAAGCTTTCTTT
>-|TRBV29-1|many|TRBJ1-2
CSVELVAGTNYGYTF
TGCAGCGTTGAACTGGTTGCCGGGACTAACTATGGCTACACCTTC
>-|TRBV3-1|many|TRBJ1-2
CASSQMGAVYGYTF
TGTGCCAGCAGCCAGATGGGGGCGGTCTATGGCTACACCTTC
>-|TRBV12-5|many|TRBJ2-1
CASGLSSQEQFF
TGTGCTAGTGGTTTATCTAGTCAGGAGCAGTTCTTC
>-|TRBV11-3|many|TRBJ2-5
CASSSSRGEETQYF
TGTGCCAGCAGCTCCTCCAGGGGGGAAGAGACCCAGTACTTC
>-|TRBV20-1|few|TRBJ2-7
CSASLPYLGFEQYF
TGCAGTGCTAGTCTCCCCTACCTAGGTTTCGAGCAGTACTTC
>-|TRBV27|medium-sized|TRBJ2-1
CASSYEGYNEQFF
TGTGCCAGCAGTTATGAGGGATACAATGAGCAGTTCTTC
>-|TRBV6-1|medium-sized|TRBJ1-1
CASSIGPGNTEAFF
TGTGCCAGCAGTATCGGACCGGGGAACACTGAAGCTTTCTTT
>-|TRBV20-1|few|TRBJ1-2
CSAHTGLYGYTF
TGCAGTGCTCACACAGGTCTCTATGGCTACACCTTC
>-|TRBV7-6|many|TRBJ2-2
CASSSHTGELFF
TGTGCCAGCAGCTCTCACACCGGGGAGCTGTTTTTT
>-|TRBV10-3|-|TRBJ2-2
CASSERSNNGELFF
TGTGCCAGCAGTGAGAGGTCGAACAACGGAGAGCTGTTTTTT
>-|TRBV6-1|many|TRBJ1-1
CASSARDGGSAEAFF
TGTGCCAGCAGTGCCAGGGACGGGGGTTCGGCTGAAGCTTTCTTT
>-|TRBV18|many|TRBJ2-3
CASSPTRGGTDTQYF
TGTGCCAGCTCACCTACCCGTGGTGGCACAGATACGCAGTATTTT
>TRBD1|TRBV11-2|-|TRBJ1-2
CASSPSAGGGYGYTF
TGTGCCAGCAGCCCCTCCGCAGGGGGCGGCTATGGCTACACCTTC
>TRBD2|TRBV11-2|many|TRBJ2-1
CASSLGTSGYNEQFF
TGTGCCAGCAGCTTAGGGACTAGCGGCTACAATGAGCAGTTCTTC
>TRBD1|TRBV30|once|TRBJ1-2
CASGDREQNNF
TGTGCCTCTGGGGACAGGGAGCAGAACAACTTC
>-|TRBV5-4|many|TRBJ2-1
CASSAAGSRVYNEQFF
TGTGCCAGCAGTGCAGCCGGGAGTAGGGTGTACAATGAGCAGTTCTTC
>TRBD1|TRBV20-1|few|TRBJ1-1
CSARDYRQGNTEAFF
TGCAGTGCTAGAGACTACCGACAGGGCAACACCGAGGCTTTCTTT
>TRBD2|TRBV6-1|few|TRBJ2-2
CASSDLAGVSLTGELFF
TGTGCCAGCAGTGATCTAGCGGGAGTTAGTCTGACCGGGGAGCTGTTTTTT
>-|TRBV18|many|TRBJ2-7
CASSPGAYEQYF
TGTGCCAGCTCACCAGGGGCATACGAGCAGTACTTC
>TRBD1|TRBV28|-|TRBJ2-7
CAIEDRFYEQYF
TGTGCCATCGAGGACAGGTTCTACGAGCAGTACTTC
>-|TRBV6-1|many|TRBJ1-5
CASSEGGQPQHF
TGTGCCAGCAGCGAGGGAGGACAGCCCCAGCATTTT
>-|TRBV9|many|TRBJ2-2
CASSADSGELFF
TGTGCCAGCAGCGCAGATTCCGGGGAGCTGTTTTTT
>TRBD2|TRBV5-1|few|TRBJ2-3
CASTLLSGSFGTDTQYF
TGCGCCAGCACCCTTCTCAGCGGGAGTTTTGGCACAGATACGCAGTATTTT